This T cell receptor beta chain was obtained from a study of TIL therapy for anti-PD-1-resistant metastatic lung cancer. Study as a whole: By whole-exome sequencing, median non-synonymous tumor mutation burden was more than 1.2 mutations per megabase.

Sequencing used immunoSEQ v3. The protocol was immunoSEQ multiplex PCR, while the TCRdb copy is restricted to in-frame clones and leaves out a portion. The sample records over 10,000 clones, about three fifths being singletons. The time point was: pre-treatment sample, taken before nivolumab and TIL therapy. Tumor tissue came from excised metastases, mostly pleural nodules or supraclavicular lymph nodes. V lost 6 bases and J 4 bases, leaving 16 bases between the germline ends. CDR3 size: 15 residues. Germline V gene lookup returns CDR1 SQVTM and CDR2 ANQGSEA. This receptor was taken from a woman aged 30 to 85 with non-small cell lung cancer. V usage is TRBV29-1 and J usage is TRBJ2-6, with D perhaps matching TRBD1 (7 bases). The sequences come from tumor tissue, collected at baseline. CDR3 loop: CSVASGGRGANVLTF. As DNA, the CDR3 is TGCAGCGTAGCATCAGGGGGGCGAGGGGCCAACGTCCTGACTTTC.